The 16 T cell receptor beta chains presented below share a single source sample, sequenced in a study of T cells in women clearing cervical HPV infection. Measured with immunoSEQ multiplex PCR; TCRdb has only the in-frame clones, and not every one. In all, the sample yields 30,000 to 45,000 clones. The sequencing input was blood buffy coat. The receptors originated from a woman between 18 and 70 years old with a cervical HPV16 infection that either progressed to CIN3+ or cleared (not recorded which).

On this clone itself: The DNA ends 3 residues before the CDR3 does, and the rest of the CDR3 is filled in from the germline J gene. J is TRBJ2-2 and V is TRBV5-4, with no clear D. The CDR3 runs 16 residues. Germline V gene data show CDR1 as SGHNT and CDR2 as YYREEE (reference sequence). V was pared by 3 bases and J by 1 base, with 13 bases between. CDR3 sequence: CASSSMAPGNTGELFF. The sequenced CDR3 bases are TGTGCCAGCAGCTCGATGGCTCCAGGGAACACCGGGGAG. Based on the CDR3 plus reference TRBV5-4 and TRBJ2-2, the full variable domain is ETGVTQSPTHLIKTRGQQVTLRCSSQSGHNTVSWYQQALGQGPQFIFQYYREEENGRGNFPPRFSGLQFPNYSSELNVNALELDDSALYLCASSSMAPGNTGELFFGEGSRLTVL.

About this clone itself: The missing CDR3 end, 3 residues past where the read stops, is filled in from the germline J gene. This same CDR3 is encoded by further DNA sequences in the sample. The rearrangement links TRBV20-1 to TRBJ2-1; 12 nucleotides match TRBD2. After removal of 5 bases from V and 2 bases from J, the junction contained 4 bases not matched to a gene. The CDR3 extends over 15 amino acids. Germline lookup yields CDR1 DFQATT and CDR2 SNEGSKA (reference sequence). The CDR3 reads CSASTSGGPYNEQFF. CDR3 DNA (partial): TGCAGTGCTTCGACTAGCGGGGGTCCCTACAATGAG.

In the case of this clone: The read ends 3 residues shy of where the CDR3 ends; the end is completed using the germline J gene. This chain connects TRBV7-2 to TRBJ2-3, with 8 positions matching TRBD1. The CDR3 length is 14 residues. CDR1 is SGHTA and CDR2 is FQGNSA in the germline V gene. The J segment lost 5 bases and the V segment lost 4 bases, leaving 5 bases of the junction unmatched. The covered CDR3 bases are TGTGCCAGCAGCTGGACAGGGTCGGGAGATACG. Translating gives CASSWTGSGDT. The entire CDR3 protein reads CASSWTGSGDTQYF.

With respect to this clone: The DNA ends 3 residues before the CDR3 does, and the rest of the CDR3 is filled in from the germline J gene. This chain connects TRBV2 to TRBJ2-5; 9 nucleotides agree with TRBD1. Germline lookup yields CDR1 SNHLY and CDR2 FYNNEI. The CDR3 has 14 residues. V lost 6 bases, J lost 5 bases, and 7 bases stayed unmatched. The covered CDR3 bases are TGTGCCAGCAGGGAACAGGGGGCGAGTGAGACC. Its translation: CASREQGASET. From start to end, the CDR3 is CASREQGASETQYF.

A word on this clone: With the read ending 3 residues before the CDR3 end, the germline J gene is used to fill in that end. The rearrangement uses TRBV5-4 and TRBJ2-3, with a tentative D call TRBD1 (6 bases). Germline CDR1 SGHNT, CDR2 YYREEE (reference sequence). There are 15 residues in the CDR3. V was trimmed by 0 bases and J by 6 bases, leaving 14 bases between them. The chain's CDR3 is CASSLAGAAADTQYF. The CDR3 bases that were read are TGTGCCAGCAGCTTGGCAGGGGCCGCCGCGGATACG.

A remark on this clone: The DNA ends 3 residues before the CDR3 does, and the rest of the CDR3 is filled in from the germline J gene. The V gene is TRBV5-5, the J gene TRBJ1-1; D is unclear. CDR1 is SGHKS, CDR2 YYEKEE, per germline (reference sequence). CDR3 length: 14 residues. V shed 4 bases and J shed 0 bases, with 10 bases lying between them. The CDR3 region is CASSQDGVNTEAFF. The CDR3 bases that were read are TGTGCCAGCAGCCAGGACGGGGTGAACACTGAA.

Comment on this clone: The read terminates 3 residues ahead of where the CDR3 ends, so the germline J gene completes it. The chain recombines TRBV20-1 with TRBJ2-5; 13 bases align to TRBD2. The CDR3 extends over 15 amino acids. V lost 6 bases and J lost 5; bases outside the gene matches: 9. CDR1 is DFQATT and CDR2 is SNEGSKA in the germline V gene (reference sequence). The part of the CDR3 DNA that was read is TGCAGTGCGAGGACTAGCGGGGGCACCGGGGAGACC. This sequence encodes CSARTSGGTGET. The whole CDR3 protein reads CSARTSGGTGETQYF.

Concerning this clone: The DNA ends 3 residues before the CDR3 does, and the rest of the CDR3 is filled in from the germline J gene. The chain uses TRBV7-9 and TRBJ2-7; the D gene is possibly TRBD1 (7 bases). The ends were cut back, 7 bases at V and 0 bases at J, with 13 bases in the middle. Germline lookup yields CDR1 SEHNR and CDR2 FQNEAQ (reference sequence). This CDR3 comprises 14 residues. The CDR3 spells CASTQGGLSYEQYF. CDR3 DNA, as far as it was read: TGTGCCAGCACCCAGGGGGGACTCTCCTACGAG.

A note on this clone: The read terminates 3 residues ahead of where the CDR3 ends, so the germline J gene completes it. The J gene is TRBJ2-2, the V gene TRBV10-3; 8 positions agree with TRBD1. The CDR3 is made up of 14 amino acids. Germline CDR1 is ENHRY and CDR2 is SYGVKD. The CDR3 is CAIMGDRLLSPLFF. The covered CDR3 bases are TGTGCCATCATGGGGGACAGGCTTTTGTCACCG.

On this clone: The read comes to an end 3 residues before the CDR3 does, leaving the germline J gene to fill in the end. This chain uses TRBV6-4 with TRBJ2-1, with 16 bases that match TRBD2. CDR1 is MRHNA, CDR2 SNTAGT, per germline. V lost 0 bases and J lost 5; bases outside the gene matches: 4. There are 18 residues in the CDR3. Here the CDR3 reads CASSDSGTSGGDHNEQFF. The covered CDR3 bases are TGTGCCAGCAGTGACTCGGGGACTAGCGGGGGGGACCACAATGAG.

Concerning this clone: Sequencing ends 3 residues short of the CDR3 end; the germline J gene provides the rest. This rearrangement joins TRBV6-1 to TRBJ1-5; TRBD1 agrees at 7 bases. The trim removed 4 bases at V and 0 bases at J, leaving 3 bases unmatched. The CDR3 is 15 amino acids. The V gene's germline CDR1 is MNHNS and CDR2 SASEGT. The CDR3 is CASSGDRRSNQPQHF. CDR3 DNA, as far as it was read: TGTGCCAGCAGTGGGGACAGACGTAGCAATCAGCCC.

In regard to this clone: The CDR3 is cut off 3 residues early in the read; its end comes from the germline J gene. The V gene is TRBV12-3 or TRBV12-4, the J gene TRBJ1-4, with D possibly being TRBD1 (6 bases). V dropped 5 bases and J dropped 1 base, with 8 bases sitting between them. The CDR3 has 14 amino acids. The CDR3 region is CASSPRGTNEKLFF. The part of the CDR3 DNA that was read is TGTGCCAGCAGTCCCAGGGGAACTAATGAAAAA.

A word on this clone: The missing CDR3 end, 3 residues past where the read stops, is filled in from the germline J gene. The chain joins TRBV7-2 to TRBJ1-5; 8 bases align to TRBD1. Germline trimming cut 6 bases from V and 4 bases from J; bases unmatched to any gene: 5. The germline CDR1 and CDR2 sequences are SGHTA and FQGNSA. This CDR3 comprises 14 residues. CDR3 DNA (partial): TGTGCCAGCAGGCCAACAGGGGGTAATCAGCCC. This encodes CASRPTGGNQP. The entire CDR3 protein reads CASRPTGGNQPQHF.

The sequenced CDR3 bases are TGTGCCAGCAAGCGTGAGCAGGGGGTCCCTGAA. Encoded protein: CASKREQGVPE. Given in full, the CDR3 is CASKREQGVPEAFF. V and J are TRBV2 and TRBJ1-1, with 7 bases fitting TRBD1. The read ends 3 residues shy of where the CDR3 ends; the end is completed using the germline J gene. V shed 7 bases and J 6 bases; nucleotides not matched to a gene: 11. CDR1 and CDR2 (germline): SNHLY, FYNNEI. There are 14 residues in the CDR3.

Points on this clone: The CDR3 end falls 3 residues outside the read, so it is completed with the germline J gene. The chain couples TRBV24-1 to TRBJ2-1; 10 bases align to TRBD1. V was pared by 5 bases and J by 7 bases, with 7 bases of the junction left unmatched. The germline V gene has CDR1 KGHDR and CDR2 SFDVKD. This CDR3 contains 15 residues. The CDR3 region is CATSVGTGVGNEQFF. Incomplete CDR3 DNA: TGTGCCACCAGTGTAGGGACAGGGGTTGGAAATGAG.

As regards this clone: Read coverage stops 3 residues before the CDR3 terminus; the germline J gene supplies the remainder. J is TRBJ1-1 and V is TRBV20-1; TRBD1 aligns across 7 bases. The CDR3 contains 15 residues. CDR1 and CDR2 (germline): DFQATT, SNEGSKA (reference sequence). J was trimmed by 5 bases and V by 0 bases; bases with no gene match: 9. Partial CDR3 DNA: TGCAGTGCTAGAGATAGAGGGGGCCCAGGGACTGAA. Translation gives CSARDRGGPGTE. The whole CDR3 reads CSARDRGGPGTEAFF.